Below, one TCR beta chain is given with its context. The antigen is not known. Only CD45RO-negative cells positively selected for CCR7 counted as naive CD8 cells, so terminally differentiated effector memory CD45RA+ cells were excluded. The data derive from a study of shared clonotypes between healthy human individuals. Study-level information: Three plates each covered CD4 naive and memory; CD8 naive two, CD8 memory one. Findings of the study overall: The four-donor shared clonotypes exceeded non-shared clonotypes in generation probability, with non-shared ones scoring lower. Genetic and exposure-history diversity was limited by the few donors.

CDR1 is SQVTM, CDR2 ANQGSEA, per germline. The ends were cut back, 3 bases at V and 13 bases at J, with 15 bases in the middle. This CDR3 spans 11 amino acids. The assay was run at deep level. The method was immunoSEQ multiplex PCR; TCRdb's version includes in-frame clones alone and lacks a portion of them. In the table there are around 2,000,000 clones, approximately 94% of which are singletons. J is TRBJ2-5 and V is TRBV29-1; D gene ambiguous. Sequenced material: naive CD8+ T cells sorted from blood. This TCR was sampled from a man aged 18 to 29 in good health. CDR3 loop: CSVETTDQPYF. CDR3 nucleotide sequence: TGCAGCGTTGAGACCACGGACCAGCCGTACTTC.